Shown below are 22 T cell receptor beta chains from a single sample sequenced in a study of blood T cell repertoires in COVID-19. The assay was immunoSEQ multiplex PCR, and TCRdb's table has in-frame clones only and misses some. The sample yields roughly 30,000 clones, 65% to 70% seen once. The sample comprised peripheral blood. These receptor sequences come from a human donor in a cohort sampled during active COVID-19.

The chain carries TRBV15 and TRBJ2-3, with 7 bases aligning to TRBD2. The CDR3 is made up of 16 amino acids. The V segment lost 1 base and the J segment 0 bases; nucleotides outside the gene matches: 4. Germline V gene data show CDR1 as LNHNV and CDR2 as YYDKDF (reference sequence). CDR3 DNA sequence: TGTGCCACCAGCAGAGCCGGGACTACTAGCACAGATACGCAGTATTTT. Its translation: CATSRAGTTSTDTQYF.

The chain couples TRBV6-5 to TRBJ1-2; D call uncertain. CDR1 and CDR2 from the germline V gene are MNHEY and SVGAGI. V shed 6 bases and J shed 1 base, with 12 bases lying between them. The CDR3 is 14 residues long. The CDR3 reads CASSITGDNYGYTF. For the CDR3, the DNA is TGTGCCAGCAGCATCACCGGAGATAACTATGGCTACACCTTC.

The V call is TRBV2, the J call TRBJ1-4, with 10 bases identical to TRBD1. The CDR3 covers 16 residues. J was trimmed by 5 bases and V by 2 bases; bases with no gene match: 5. CDR1 is SNHLY, CDR2 FYNNEI, per germline. The DNA for the CDR3 is TGTGCCAGCAGTGAATTGGCGGGACAGGGGAATGAAAAACTGTTTTTT. Its translation: CASSELAGQGNEKLFF.

V gene TRBV18 combines with J gene TRBJ2-5; the D is unclear. Germline assignment: CDR1 KGHSH and CDR2 LQKENI. The V and J ends lost 0 bases and 1 base respectively, with 6 bases between them. The length of the CDR3 is 14 residues. The CDR3 DNA reads TGTGCCAGCTCACCACCAACAGCCCAAGAGACCCAGTACTTC. It specifies CASSPPTAQETQYF. Based on the CDR3 plus reference TRBV18 and TRBJ2-5, the full variable domain is NAGVMQNPRHLVRRRGQEARLRCSPMKGHSHVYWYRQLPEEGLKFMVYLQKENIIDESGMPKERFSAEFPKEGPSILRIQQVVRGDSAAYFCASSPPTAQETQYFGPGTRLLVL.

The rearrangement uses TRBV7-3 and TRBJ2-6; D gene uncertain. The CDR3 spans 16 residues. Germline values: CDR1 SGHTA, CDR2 FQGTGA. The V gene lost 2 bases and the J gene lost 0 bases, with 8 bases spanning the gap. CDR3 loop: CASSLSVFSGANVLTF. In nucleotides, the CDR3 is TGTGCCAGCAGCTTATCCGTTTTCTCTGGGGCCAACGTCCTGACTTTC.

The V and J genes are TRBV10-3 and TRBJ1-3, with 9 bases aligning to TRBD1. There are 13 residues in the CDR3. The germline CDR1 and CDR2 sequences are ENHRY and SYGVKD. The ends lost 10 bases at V and 4 bases at J; junction bases unmatched: 5. For the CDR3, the DNA is TGTGCCACGGGGACAGGGAAAGGAAACACCATATATTTT. It specifies CATGTGKGNTIYF.

This rearrangement joins TRBV6-1 to TRBJ2-2, with TRBD2 identical over 10 bases. Looked up from germline, CDR1 is MNHNS and CDR2 is SASEGT. There are 18 residues in the CDR3. With V trimmed by 4 bases and J by 4 bases, 12 bases remained unmatched. CDR3 nucleotides: TGTGCCAGCAGTGTTATCCGCCCTAGCGGGAGAATCACCGGGGAGCTGTTTTTT. It codes for CASSVIRPSGRITGELFF.

The gene calls are TRBV7-6 and TRBJ2-4; 8 bases agree with TRBD2. Germline V gene lookup returns CDR1 SGHVS and CDR2 FNYEAQ. The ends lost 1 base at V and 0 bases at J; junction bases unmatched: 8. This CDR3 contains 18 residues. The CDR3: CASSLGRAGELAKNIQYF. The CDR3, as DNA: TGTGCCAGCAGCTTAGGCCGAGCGGGGGAATTAGCCAAAAACATTCAGTACTTC.

The V call is TRBV6-4, the J call TRBJ2-3; TRBD2 matches at 11 bases. CDR1 is MRHNA, CDR2 SNTAGT, per germline. The CDR3 has 16 residues. V was pared by 3 bases and J by 2 bases, with 4 bases of the junction left unmatched. CDR3 bases: TGTGCCAGCAGTGAATTAGCGGGGGGGTCCACAGATACGCAGTATTTT. It encodes CASSELAGGSTDTQYF.

J is TRBJ2-2 and V is TRBV28; 10 bases line up with TRBD1. The CDR3 loop spans 16 amino acids. After removal of 6 bases from V and 2 bases from J, the junction contained 6 bases not matched to a gene. Germline CDR1 MDHEN, CDR2 SYDVKM. This chain's CDR3 is CASSTDRGRNTGELFF. CDR3 in DNA: TGTGCCAGCAGCACCGACAGGGGGCGAAACACCGGGGAGCTGTTTTTT.

For the CDR3, the DNA is TGTGCCAGCAGCTTAGATTTTGGGGGGGGCAACACTGAAGCTTTCTTT. Protein product: CASSLDFGGGNTEAFF. The chain employs TRBV7-9 and TRBJ1-1, with D possibly being TRBD1 (6 bases). This CDR3 has 16 residues. Germline values: CDR1 SEHNR, CDR2 FQNEAQ (reference sequence). The V and J ends lost 1 base and 2 bases respectively, with 14 bases between them.

The gene calls are TRBV19 and TRBJ2-7; 11 positions agree with TRBD2. Germline lookup yields CDR1 LNHDA and CDR2 SQIVND (reference sequence). This CDR3 region has 18 residues. With 5 bases clipped from V and 4 bases from J, the junction kept 16 bases outside the gene matches. CDR3 DNA sequence: TGTGCCAGTAGTTCCCGGACTAGCGGGTTTAGGATCCCTTACGAGCAGTACTTC. Its protein product is CASSSRTSGFRIPYEQYF.

In the case of this clone: The sample holds other DNA sequences that translate to the same CDR3. The chain recombines TRBV5-1 with TRBJ2-2, with TRBD1 identical over 8 bases. CDR3 length: 16 residues. V lost 3 bases, J lost 5 bases, and 9 bases stayed unmatched. Germline CDR1 reads SGHRS; CDR2 reads YFSETQ. The CDR3 spells CASSSPGQGWTGELFF. The DNA of the CDR3 is TGCGCCAGCAGCTCGCCCGGACAGGGATGGACCGGGGAGCTGTTTTTT.

The genes are TRBV11-2 and TRBJ2-1, with 8 nucleotides matching TRBD1. Germline V gene sequence: CDR1 SGHAT, CDR2 FQNNGV. There are 14 residues in the CDR3. J gave up 4 bases and V 5 bases, and 4 bases lay outside the gene matches. The CDR3 DNA follows: TGTGCCAGCAGCGATCGGACAGGGTACAATGAGCAGTTCTTC. Residues: CASSDRTGYNEQFF.

The rearrangement joins TRBV18 to TRBJ1-4; TRBD1 matches 8 bases. With 3 bases clipped from V and 5 bases from J, the junction kept 2 bases outside the gene matches. This CDR3 has 14 residues. The germline V gene has CDR1 KGHSH and CDR2 LQKENI. This CDR3 is CASSPGQENEKLFF. In DNA form, the CDR3 reads TGTGCCAGCTCACCGGGACAGGAAAATGAAAAACTGTTTTTT.

This chain uses TRBV11-2 with TRBJ1-4; maybe TRBD1 (5 bases). The CDR3 length is 14 residues. The V end was cut by 1 base, the J end by 8 bases, with 11 bases between. Looked up from germline, CDR1 is SGHAT and CDR2 is FQNNGV. Written as DNA, the CDR3 is TGTGCCAGCAGCTTAGGGAGGGGCCAAGAAAAACTGTTTTTT. It translates to CASSLGRGQEKLFF.

This clone has only one observation. The chain joins TRBV7-2 to TRBJ2-7; D may be TRBD1 (6 bases). Germline assignment: CDR1 SGHTA and CDR2 FQGNSA. The CDR3 covers 16 residues. Trimming cost V 2 bases and J 3 bases, with 17 bases left between them. DNA of the CDR3: TGTGCCAGCAGCTTAACCGCCGGGACATTAGACTACGAGCAGTACTTC. Its protein product is CASSLTAGTLDYEQYF.

The table lists this clone with a few counts. The chain uses TRBV7-3 and TRBJ1-6, with a tentative D call TRBD1 (5 bases). V dropped 2 bases and J dropped 8 bases, with 16 bases sitting between them. This CDR3 is 16 amino acids long. Germline values: CDR1 SGHTA, CDR2 FQGTGA. CDR3 nucleotides: TGTGCCAGCAGCTTAGGACCGGGGGTTGCGGATTCACCCCTCCACTTT. This codes for CASSLGPGVADSPLHF.

This clone was detected a few times. This chain uses TRBV9 with TRBJ2-5; D gene ambiguous. The length of the CDR3 is 14 residues. Deletions cut 0 bases from V and 2 bases from J, with 8 bases between. The germline gives CDR1 SGDLS, CDR2 YYNGEE. The CDR3 is CASSVAVAQETQYF. In DNA form, the CDR3 reads TGTGCCAGCAGCGTAGCCGTGGCACAAGAGACCCAGTACTTC.

The chain couples TRBV7-2 to TRBJ1-1, with 7 bases matching TRBD1. Germline V gene data show CDR1 as SGHTA and CDR2 as FQGNSA. CDR3 size: 14 residues. V gave up 5 bases and J gave up 5 bases; unmatched junction bases: 8. CDR3 protein: CASSTRQGGTEAFF. CDR3 in DNA: TGTGCCAGCAGCACCCGACAGGGCGGGACTGAAGCTTTCTTT.

This clone was recorded only once. The rearrangement links TRBV28 to TRBJ2-7; 9 bases are a match to TRBD1. V gave up 8 bases and J gave up 2 bases; unmatched junction bases: 10. CDR1 and CDR2 (germline): MDHEN, SYDVKM. This CDR3 contains 15 residues. The DNA for the CDR3 is TGTGCCAGCGGGGCGAGACGGGACAGGGCCTACGAGCAGTACTTC. Its protein product is CASGARRDRAYEQYF.

This chain's CDR3 is CSVMTGANTEAFF. The DNA of the CDR3 is TGCAGCGTTATGACAGGGGCGAACACTGAAGCTTTCTTT. V usage is TRBV29-1 and J usage is TRBJ1-1; 8 bases agree with TRBD1. The CDR3 loop spans 13 amino acids. Germline assignment: CDR1 SQVTM and CDR2 ANQGSEA. After removal of 5 bases from V and 1 base from J, the junction contained 3 bases not matched to a gene.